This entry lists 7 T cell receptor beta chains sequenced from one sample in a study of monozygotic twins with inflammatory bowel disease. Using the 5' RACE reads, TCRdb records one entry per CDR3 protein without DNA. Its table records fewer than 150,000 distinct CDR3 sequences. Sequencing was performed on blood. The receptors were gathered from a human donor with ulcerative colitis or Crohn's disease, or a healthy co-twin of an affected twin (not recorded which).

The V call is TRBV5-1, the J call TRBJ1-1. Germline CDR1 SGHRS, CDR2 YFSETQ. The CDR3 is made up of 15 amino acids. CDR3 loop: CASSPLMGVGTEAFF.

The rearrangement links TRBV4-3 to TRBJ2-1; absent DNA, TCRdb's TRBD1 call cannot be checked. Germline V gene sequence: CDR1 LGHNA, CDR2 YSLEER. This CDR3 comprises 17 residues. The CDR3 is CASSQDWGGRSFNEQFF.

This chain connects TRBV6-5 to TRBJ2-7. The CDR3 is made up of 12 amino acids. Per the germline V gene, CDR1 is MNHEY and CDR2 is SVGAGI. The CDR3 is CASMGMGREQYF.

The chain is built from TRBV6-5 and TRBJ2-1. Germline CDR1 and CDR2: MNHEY and SVGAGI. This CDR3 region has 15 residues. The CDR3 sequence: CASSYRAGPSNEQFF.

The genes are TRBV6-5 and TRBJ2-3. CDR3 length: 13 residues. Germline V CDR1 and CDR2: MNHEY, SVGAGI. CDR3 residues: CASSEDLTDTQYF.

V gene TRBV12-3 or TRBV12-4 combines with J gene TRBJ2-7; no DNA is available, so the TRBD2 call from TCRdb remains unchecked. This CDR3 has 15 amino acids. The CDR3 loop reads CASSSGTSGGYEQYF.

The chain has TRBV3-1 and TRBJ2-7; TCRdb selects TRBD2, and the lack of DNA leaves this call unchecked. In germline, CDR1 is LGHDT, CDR2 YNNKEL (reference sequence). This CDR3 contains 16 residues. The CDR3 protein is CASSYWTSGAYYEQYF.